This TCR beta chain was recovered during a study of regulatory and conventional T cells in RAG deficiency. The assay was immunoSEQ multiplex PCR, and TCRdb's table has in-frame clones only and misses some. The sample has about 46,000 clones; about 87% are singletons. Genomic DNA came from blood conventional CD4+ T cells gated CD25-low CD127-high. These same records also appear under a second study, on regulatory T cells. This second report adds: The primer mix had 52 TRBV and 13 TRBJ primers.

Sequenced input: CD4+ effector T cells sorted from blood. The TCR sequence derives from a human donor in good health.

The CDR3 nucleotides are TGTGCTAGTGGTTTGGGGACTAACTATGGCTACACCTTC. This encodes CASGLGTNYGYTF. The gene calls are TRBV12-5 and TRBJ1-2; D is ambiguous. Trimming cost V 1 base and J 0 bases, with 3 bases left between them. CDR3 length equals 13 residues. Germline V gene data show CDR1 as LGHNT and CDR2 as FRNRAP.